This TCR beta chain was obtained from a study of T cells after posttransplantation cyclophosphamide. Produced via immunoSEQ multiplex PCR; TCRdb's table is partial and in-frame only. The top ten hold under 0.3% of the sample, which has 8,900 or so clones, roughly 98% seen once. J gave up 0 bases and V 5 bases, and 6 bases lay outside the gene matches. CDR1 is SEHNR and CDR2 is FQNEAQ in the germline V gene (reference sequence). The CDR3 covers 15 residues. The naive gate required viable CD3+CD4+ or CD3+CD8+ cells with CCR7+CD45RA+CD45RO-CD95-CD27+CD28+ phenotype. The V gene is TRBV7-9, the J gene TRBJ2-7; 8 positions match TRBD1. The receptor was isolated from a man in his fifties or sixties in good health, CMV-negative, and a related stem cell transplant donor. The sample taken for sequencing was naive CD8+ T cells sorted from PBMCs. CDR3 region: CASSQRTGLSYEQYF. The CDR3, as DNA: TGTGCCAGCAGCCAGCGGACAGGGCTCTCCTACGAGCAGTACTTC.